The 15 T cell receptor beta chains given below trace back to one sample, sequenced in a study of control samples from healthy donors and cancer patients. Profiling relied on immunoSEQ multiplex PCR, and the TCRdb table lists in-frame clones only, not all of them. The sample holds under 150,000 clones, approximately 89% seen once. The source material was blood. These TCRs come from a man aged 35 to 55 in good health.

The chain links TRBV19 to TRBJ1-2; possible D gene TRBD1, 5 bases. The CDR3 is made up of 14 amino acids. V lost 10 bases and J 13 bases, leaving 28 bases between the germline ends. CDR1 LNHDA and CDR2 SQIVND come from the germline V gene (reference sequence). CDR3 region: CATSRPDPSKGSTF. The DNA of the CDR3 is TGTGCCACCTCGCGGCCAGACCCGAGTAAGGGGTCCACCTTC.

The V call is TRBV24-1, the J call TRBJ1-5; a weak D match, TRBD1 (5 bases). This CDR3 region has 15 residues. V was pared by 4 bases and J by 2 bases, with 11 bases between. The V gene's germline CDR1 is KGHDR and CDR2 SFDVKD. The CDR3 is CATSDQGWGNQPQHF. Here the CDR3 DNA reads TGTGCCACCAGTGACCAGGGTTGGGGCAATCAGCCCCAGCATTTT.

The rearrangement links TRBV7-7 to TRBJ2-2; tentatively, D is TRBD2 (5 bases). From germline, CDR1 is SSHAT and CDR2 FNYEAQ (reference sequence). Trimming took off 5 bases at V and 7 bases at J, with 20 bases between the two ends. The CDR3 consists of 16 residues. The CDR3 DNA is TGTGCCAGCAGCCCACGGGCAGGAGGAGGTTTCGGGGAGCTGTTTTTT. This encodes CASSPRAGGGFGELFF.

The chain uses TRBV5-4 and TRBJ2-5, with 9 bases identical to TRBD1. Germline values: CDR1 SGHNT, CDR2 YYREEE (reference sequence). The CDR3 totals 15 residues. J was trimmed by 2 bases and V by 1 base; bases with no gene match: 3. CDR3 in amino acids: CASSLLGQGQETQYF. The CDR3, as DNA: TGTGCCAGCAGCTTGTTAGGACAGGGGCAAGAGACCCAGTACTTC. Variable domain in full (rest from reference TRBV5-4 and TRBJ2-5): ETGVTQSPTHLIKTRGQQVTLRCSSQSGHNTVSWYQQALGQGPQFIFQYYREEENGRGNFPPRFSGLQFPNYSSELNVNALELDDSALYLCASSLLGQGQETQYFGPGTRLLVL.

The chain links TRBV9 to TRBJ2-3, with TRBD2 matching 11 bases. Germline V lookup: CDR1 SGDLS, CDR2 YYNGEE. This CDR3 has 14 amino acids. V was pared by 6 bases and J by 8 bases, with 8 bases of the junction left unmatched. The CDR3 DNA sequence: TGTGCCAGCAAAGGGACTAGCGGTCCCGGTACGCAGTATTTT. It specifies CASKGTSGPGTQYF.

This chain uses TRBV6-2 or TRBV6-3 with TRBJ2-1; the match to TRBD2 covers 11 bases. The CDR3 consists of 19 residues. With 4 bases clipped from V and 0 bases from J, the junction kept 11 bases outside the gene matches. Germline V CDR1 and CDR2: MNHEY, SVGEGT. The DNA for the CDR3 is TGTGCCAGCAGTTGGCTAGCGGGGGGCCCTTGGAGCTCCTACAATGAGCAGTTCTTC. This encodes CASSWLAGGPWSSYNEQFF.

The rearrangement joins TRBV6-6 to TRBJ1-5; weak D call: TRBD1 (5 bases). CDR3 size: 15 residues. Between the trimmed V and J ends, which lost 9 bases and 3 bases, there was a span of 18 bases. CDR1 MNHNY and CDR2 SVGAGI come from the germline V gene (reference sequence). The CDR3 DNA reads TGTGCCAGTGCGCCGGGACGGACCTCCAATCAGCCCCAGCATTTT. It translates to CASAPGRTSNQPQHF.

The V gene is TRBV5-6, the J gene TRBJ2-2; D is uncertain. Trimming took 1 base from V and 6 from J, leaving 4 bases between them. This CDR3 contains 12 residues. The V gene's germline CDR1 is SGHDT and CDR2 YYEEEE. The CDR3 sequence is CASSLFPGELFF. Written as DNA, the CDR3 is TGTGCCAGCAGCTTGTTCCCCGGGGAGCTGTTTTTT.

The chain has TRBV11-2 and TRBJ1-1; the match to TRBD1 covers 10 bases. The V segment lost 0 bases and the J segment 4 bases; nucleotides outside the gene matches: 8. CDR3 length: 17 amino acids. CDR1 and CDR2 (germline): SGHAT, FQNNGV. The CDR3 is CASSLDLIGQGGTEAFF. The CDR3 DNA sequence: TGTGCCAGCAGCTTAGATCTGATTGGACAGGGGGGCACTGAAGCTTTCTTT.

The CDR3 loop is CASCPLKSAKNIQYF. CDR3 DNA sequence: TGCGCCAGCTGTCCCCTCAAGTCAGCCAAAAACATTCAGTACTTC. The chain employs TRBV4-1 and TRBJ2-4; D not resolved. V was cut by 8 bases and J by 0 bases, with 14 bases left in between. This CDR3 has 15 residues. Germline CDR1 is MGHRA and CDR2 is YSYEKL.

This chain joins TRBV18 and TRBJ1-2; D unclear. Germline-derived CDR1 and CDR2 are KGHSH and LQKENI. This CDR3 has 13 amino acids. V lost 4 bases, J lost 8 bases, and 14 bases lay in between. CDR3 sequence reads: CASSRESRGGYTF. The CDR3 nucleotides are TGTGCCAGCTCACGGGAGAGTAGAGGCGGCTACACCTTC. Combining the CDR3 with reference TRBV18 and TRBJ1-2 gives the whole variable domain NAGVMQNPRHLVRRRGQEARLRCSPMKGHSHVYWYRQLPEEGLKFMVYLQKENIIDESGMPKERFSAEFPKEGPSILRIQQVVRGDSAAYFCASSRESRGGYTFGSGTRLTVV.

V gene TRBV14 combines with J gene TRBJ2-3; 7 bases line up with TRBD1. Germline trimming cut 6 bases from V and 2 bases from J; bases unmatched to any gene: 8. Germline loops: CDR1 SGHDN, CDR2 FVKESK. The CDR3 spans 15 residues. Here the CDR3 DNA reads TGTGCCAGCAGTTGGGGACAGAGGTTCACAGATACGCAGTATTTT. This sequence encodes CASSWGQRFTDTQYF.

V and J are TRBV12-2 and TRBJ1-3. TRBV12-2 is a recognized pseudogene. The CDR3 sequence is 14 residues long. The CDR3 region is CASRLGESGNTIYF. The CDR3 nucleotides read TGTGCAAGTCGCTTAGGGGAGTCTGGAAACACCATATATTTT.

The genes are TRBV13 and TRBJ1-1; TRBD1 is a possible D gene (5 bases). The CDR3 totals 16 residues. CDR1 is PRHDT, CDR2 FYEKMQ, per germline (reference sequence). V was shortened by 0 bases and J by 4 bases, with 15 bases between the two germline ends. The CDR3 spells CASSLGGTDWGTEAFF. Written as DNA, the CDR3 is TGTGCCAGCAGCTTAGGAGGGACGGATTGGGGCACTGAAGCTTTCTTT.

This clone is classed as medium-sized. V gene TRBV18 combines with J gene TRBJ1-2; D is possibly TRBD1 (5 bases). The CDR3 has 16 amino acids. CDR1 is KGHSH and CDR2 is LQKENI in the germline V gene. Trimming removed 0 bases at V and 1 base at J, with 12 bases between. The CDR3 is CASSPPMQGGNYGYTF. Written as DNA, the CDR3 is TGTGCCAGCTCACCACCGATGCAGGGAGGTAACTATGGCTACACCTTC.